The clone carrying this T cell receptor beta chain was found many times. One entry per CDR3 protein, called by TCRdb with MiXCR from the 5' RACE reads. The table shows approximately 70,000 distinct CDR3 sequences, with 10% to 15% occurring only once. This entry belongs to a study of early T cells in non-severe SARS-CoV-2 infection. This CDR3 is built from 16 residues. V lost 0 bases, J lost 7 bases, and 19 bases lay in between. Germline-derived CDR1 and CDR2 are LGHDT and YNNKEL (reference sequence). This clonotype originated in an adult who was a healthcare worker with PCR-confirmed SARS-CoV-2 infection or an uninfected control (not recorded which). Specimen: whole blood. The rearrangement joins TRBV3-1 to TRBJ2-7, with D perhaps TRBD1 or TRBD2 (5 bases each). The DNA of the CDR3 is TGTGCCAGCAGCCAAGATCTGGGACCCGGCCATCGGGAGCAGTACTTC. Its protein is CASSQDLGPGHREQYF.